Listed here are 4 T cell receptor beta chains from one sample, sequenced in a study of CD8+ T cells in alopecia areata. cDNA serving as the sequencing template came from extracted, reverse transcribed RNA. Some clones are missing from TCRdb's copy, which holds only in-frame ones; the method was immunoSEQ multiplex PCR. The repertoire includes some 120,000 clones, less than 50% of them detected once, and roughly a tenth sits in the top ten. The sample comprised NKG2D-low CD8+ T cells sorted from blood. The source is a human donor with alopecia areata.

The chain combines TRBV29-1 with TRBJ2-1; D call uncertain. CDR1 is SQVTM, CDR2 ANQGSEA, per germline. Trimming shortened V by 0 bases and J by 5 bases, and 8 bases separated the two germline ends. The CDR3 consists of 13 residues. This chain's CDR3 is CSVEDARHNEQFF. In nucleotides, the CDR3 is TGCAGCGTTGAAGATGCCCGACACAATGAGCAGTTCTTC.

This sequence joins TRBV5-1 and TRBJ2-2; D remains unclear. Germline V CDR1 and CDR2: SGHRS, YFSETQ. The V and J ends lost 4 bases and 6 bases respectively, with 10 bases between them. The CDR3 runs 13 residues. The CDR3 loop reads CASSLLEAGELFF. The CDR3, as DNA: TGCGCCAGCAGCCTTCTAGAGGCCGGGGAGCTGTTTTTT.

The chain employs TRBV6-5 and TRBJ2-3, with no clear D. CDR1 is MNHEY, CDR2 SVGAGI, per germline. Trimming took off 6 bases at V and 4 bases at J, with 5 bases between the two ends. This CDR3 is 11 amino acids long. In nucleotides, the CDR3 is TGTGCCAGCAGCGACTCAGATACGCAGTATTTT. Translation gives CASSDSDTQYF.

This chain links TRBV30 with TRBJ2-1, with D perhaps matching TRBD1 or TRBD2 (6 bases each). This CDR3 has 14 residues. Trimming pared 0 bases from V and 6 bases from J, leaving 12 bases between. Germline V gene data show CDR1 as GTSNPN and CDR2 as SVGIG (reference sequence). The CDR3 DNA sequence: TGTGCCTGGAGTGTAGTGGGGGGCCTCAATGAGCAGTTCTTC. This encodes CAWSVVGGLNEQFF.